This T cell receptor beta chain comes out of a study of T cells after posttransplantation cyclophosphamide. Study results and caveats: Recipient CMV seropositivity and CMV reactivation strongly tracked TRB clonality. Donor CD8+ memory clones often dominated recipient blood repertoires at later times. TRB overlap between skin or GI tissue T cells and blood was limited.

Germline CDR1 reads LGHNA; CDR2 reads YNFKEQ. The junction had 22 bases not matched to a gene; V was cut back by 4 bases and J by 8 bases. CDR3 length: 20 amino acids. This clone was seen ten or more times. Its antigen is as yet unknown. Using immunoSEQ multiplex PCR, the repertoire was profiled, and TCRdb retains in-frame clones only, with some absent. Singletons are absent from the sample, which has 20,000 to 25,000 clones. On the day of bone marrow donation, the related graft donor provided peripheral blood. This sequence joins TRBV4-2 and TRBJ2-3; 12 nucleotides agree with TRBD2. The sequence was collected from a woman aged 60 to 75 in good health, CMV-negative, and a related stem cell transplant donor. Sequencing was performed on PBMCs. As DNA, the CDR3 is TGTGCCAGCAGCCTCGACCCATTAGGGGCTAGCGGGAGGGCCCTGGTTACGCAGTATTTT. Protein sequence: CASSLDPLGASGRALVTQYF.